This T cell receptor beta chain was sequenced during a study of OX40 agonist ivuxolimab in advanced cancers. Study-wide context: Ivuxolimab was an agonistic, fully human IgG2 monoclonal antibody directed against OX40 (CD134), a costimulatory receptor. Prior anti-PD-1, anti-PD-L1 or anti-CTLA-4 therapy was permitted, and checkpoint inhibitors had been received by around 39% of dose-escalation patients. Intravenous ivuxolimab was administered to patients every 2 weeks at six dose levels: 0.01, 0.1, 0.3, 1.5, 3 and 10 mg/kg. The purpose of peripheral TCRbeta sequencing was to test whether ivuxolimab changed TCR sequence diversity and led to clonal T-cell expansion. Of the 50 to 55 patients in dose escalation, some 20 had hepatocellular carcinoma, roughly 15 had melanoma, 9 had renal cell carcinoma and 9 had head and neck cancer. The dose-escalation cohort was roughly 80% male with a mean age of approximately 60 years, ranging from about 23 to 85. The paper covers the monotherapy dose-escalation part of the phase I ivuxolimab trial, which included N ≈ 57 patients. Partial responses were achieved by three dose-escalation patients, of whom one had hepatocellular carcinoma and two had cutaneous melanoma. Overall study results and their limits: Low levels of normalized T-cell clonal expansion were also seen in some patients who did not respond. After ivuxolimab, more expanded clones were found on average in CD8+ T cells than in CD4+ T cells. At doses from 0.1 to 3.0 mg/kg, clonal expansion was seen in both CD4+ and CD8+ blood T cells between baseline and week 6. In partial responders in the 0.1-3.0 mg/kg groups, normalized peripheral clonal expansion was found to be among the lowest, especially among CD8+ T cells. Which antigens the clonally expanded peripheral T cells were specific for was not determined.

Patients with autoimmune disease history or receiving systemic immunosuppression were excluded from the trial. Peripheral blood for TCR sequencing was collected from all dose cohorts at baseline, on cycle 4 day 1, and on cycle 7 day 1. The samples were drawn from a first-in-human, open-label, multicenter phase I dose-escalation trial of ivuxolimab. Adults with locally advanced or metastatic melanoma, renal cell carcinoma, hepatocellular carcinoma or head and neck squamous cell carcinoma were enrolled in the trial. Before TCR sequencing, CD4+ and CD8+ T cells were separately sorted from peripheral blood. Genomic DNA was extracted from sorted cells for sequencing of the TCRbeta CDR3 region. The immunoSEQ Assay was used to sequence the TCRbeta CDR3 regions. This immuneACCESS table, as held by TCRdb, lists in-frame sequences with V and J called but not all clones. Of the missing ones, under half trace to an unresolved V gene in checked studies; the others have no known cause. The table for this sample lists about 63,000 clones; over 80% of them were counted only once. Clones ranked in the top ten supply 4% to 4.5% of the sample.

Points on this clone: No antigen is known for it. No clone much larger than this one lies a single base away; base qualities are absent.

In the germline V gene, CDR1 corresponds to SGDLS and CDR2 to YYNGEE. Including cysteine and phenylalanine, the CDR3 has 15 amino acids. Only the CDR3 part of the read is kept: 45 bases, read in frame from the first base. The V end loses 2 bases and the J end loses 5 bases, and a stretch of 16 bases separates them. The specimen comprised CD4+ or CD8+ T cells sorted from blood, sampled in a trial of the OX40 agonist ivuxolimab. The sequence came from an adult with an advanced solid tumor such as melanoma, head and neck, liver or kidney cancer. The chain links TRBV9 with TRBJ1-2; the D gene lacks a confident call. The CDR3 protein is CASSVDGGIPYGYTF. The nucleotide sequence reads as follows: TGTGCCAGCAGCGTCGACGGAGGGATACCTTATGGCTACACCTTC.